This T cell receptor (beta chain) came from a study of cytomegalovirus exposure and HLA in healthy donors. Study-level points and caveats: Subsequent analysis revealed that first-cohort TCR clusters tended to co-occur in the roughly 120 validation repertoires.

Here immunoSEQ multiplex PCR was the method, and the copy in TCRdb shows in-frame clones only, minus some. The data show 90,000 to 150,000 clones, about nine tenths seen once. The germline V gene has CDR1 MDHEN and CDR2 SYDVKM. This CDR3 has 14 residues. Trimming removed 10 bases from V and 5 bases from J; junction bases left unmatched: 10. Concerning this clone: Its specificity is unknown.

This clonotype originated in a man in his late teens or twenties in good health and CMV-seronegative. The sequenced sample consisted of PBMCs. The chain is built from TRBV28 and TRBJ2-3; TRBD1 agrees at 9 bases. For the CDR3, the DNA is TGTGCCACCCACAGGGGGCCGTCTGGAGATACGCAGTATTTT. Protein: CATHRGPSGDTQYF.